This TCR beta chain stems from a study of shared clonotypes between healthy human individuals. Whole-study context: The plates for each donor numbered three CD4 naive, three CD4 memory, two CD8 naive and one CD8 memory. The study's findings and limits: Shared across several donors were around 4.7% of the naive CD4 clonotypes. In the sorted subsets, rarefaction showed sequencing was incomplete despite large depth.

With respect to this clone: What it binds is not known.

The run depth of the assay was deep. TCRdb's copy holds only in-frame clones and misses some; the assay was immunoSEQ multiplex PCR. The profile shows about 2.3 million clones, approximately 93% of them singletons. The V segment lost 0 bases and the J segment 6 bases; nucleotides outside the gene matches: 6. Germline loops: CDR1 SGDLS, CDR2 YYNGEE. The CDR3 is 14 amino acids. Sequenced: naive CD4+ T cells from PBMCs. The subset denotes: CD45RA+ positively selected. The source of this sequence is a man younger than 35 in good health. Some clones in this sample may be carry-over from other donors' samples. The chain couples TRBV9 to TRBJ2-7, with 7 bases fitting TRBD2. The CDR3 loop is CASSVEAGAVEQYF. CDR3 DNA: TGTGCCAGCAGCGTAGAGGCGGGAGCGGTCGAGCAGTACTTC.